What follows describes a single T cell receptor (beta chain). Participants spanned ages roughly 18 to 95 years and resided in fewer than 30 US areas. This sample is drawn from a study of blood T cell repertoires in COVID-19. Whole-study context: Nucleic acid was either cDNA or gDNA, and it came from T cells, B-cell-depleted T cells, or PBMCs.

This CDR3 spans 18 amino acids. The germline V gene encodes CDR1 SGHRS and CDR2 YFSETQ. V lost 0 bases and J lost 2, with 19 bases in between. Original data processing: Counts of nucleated cells, estimated from reference gene primer amplification, were obtained. Clones were read by immunoSEQ multiplex PCR, and TCRdb kept only the in-frame ones, dropping some. Clonal size and the V and J genes are those of that table, whereas D and trimming came from the DNA. The data show a few hundred thousand clones, roughly nine tenths seen once. The material sequenced was PBMCs or T cells enriched from blood (not recorded which). V gene TRBV5-1 combines with J gene TRBJ2-3; weak D call: TRBD1 (5 bases). This clonotype originated in a man in his thirties or forties who had recovered from COVID-19. CDR3 nucleotides: TGCGCCAGCAGCTTGGGGGGCAGTGTGTGGCCCCACACAGATACGCAGTATTTT. Translated, it gives CASSLGGSVWPHTDTQYF.